Following are 23 T cell receptor beta chains from one sample sequenced in a study of T cell responses to AZD1222 COVID-19 vaccine. Only in-frame clones appear in the TCRdb table, and some are missing; sequencing was by immunoSEQ multiplex PCR. This table holds 130,000 or so clones, around 90% found once. The specimen was peripheral blood, collected on day 0 of AZD1222 vaccination. These receptors all stem from an adult in good health.

This clone was seen a few times. Distinct nucleotide sequences in the sample also encode this CDR3. The V gene is TRBV19, the J gene TRBJ2-1, with 11 bases lining up with TRBD2. The CDR3 is 14 residues long. V was clipped by 6 bases and J by 6 bases; unmatched bases: 4. Per the germline V gene, CDR1 is LNHDA and CDR2 is SQIVND (reference sequence). Here the CDR3 DNA reads TGTGCCAGTAGCGGGACTAGCGGCTTCAATGAGCAGTTCTTC. Translation gives CASSGTSGFNEQFF.

This clone was counted ten times or more. The J gene is TRBJ2-3, the V gene TRBV24-1; D not resolved. Trimming stripped 4 bases from V and 1 base from J, with 11 bases between. CDR3 size: 15 residues. Germline assignment: CDR1 KGHDR and CDR2 SFDVKD. The CDR3 region has the DNA TGTGCCACCAGTGAAGGTCAGATAGGCACAGATACGCAGTATTTT. Translation: CATSEGQIGTDTQYF.

The count of this clone is one. The CDR3 reads CASSYSGARTPQHF. CDR3 coding DNA: TGTGCCAGCAGTTACTCCGGGGCTAGGACGCCCCAGCATTTT. The chain links TRBV6-5 to TRBJ1-5, with D perhaps matching TRBD1 (5 bases). The CDR3 contains 14 residues. V lost 0 bases and J lost 9, with 12 bases in between. Germline V gene lookup returns CDR1 MNHEY and CDR2 SVGAGI.

The rearrangement uses TRBV7-2 and TRBJ2-7, with 11 nucleotides matching TRBD1. Germline loops: CDR1 SGHTA, CDR2 FQGNSA. The CDR3 is 16 residues long. V trimming: 3 bases; J trimming: 4 bases; junction bases outside the gene matches: 8. The CDR3 spells CASSFSRTGGSYEQYF. Written as DNA, the CDR3 is TGTGCCAGCAGCTTCTCCAGGACAGGGGGCAGTTACGAGCAGTACTTC.

The CDR3 sequence is CSVGQGSYNEQFF. DNA for the CDR3: TGCAGCGTCGGACAGGGATCCTACAATGAGCAGTTCTTC. V is TRBV29-1 and J is TRBJ2-1; 8 bases line up with TRBD1. The germline V gene has CDR1 SQVTM and CDR2 ANQGSEA. The CDR3 totals 13 residues. V shed 6 bases and J 1 base; nucleotides not matched to a gene: 2.

The J gene is TRBJ2-3, the V gene TRBV11-1; D uncertain. The V and J ends lost 4 bases and 0 bases respectively, with 5 bases between them. The CDR3 sequence is 13 residues long. Per the germline V gene, CDR1 is SGHAT and CDR2 is FQDESV (reference sequence). The CDR3 nucleotides read TGTGCCAGCAGCTCTTCTAGCACAGATACGCAGTATTTT. Protein product: CASSSSSTDTQYF. The full variable domain, its missing parts supplied by reference TRBV11-1 and TRBJ2-3, is EAEVAQSPRYKITEKSQAVAFWCDPISGHATLYWYRQILGQGPELLVQFQDESVVDDSQLPKDRFSAERLKGVDSTLKIQPAELGDSAMYLCASSSSSTDTQYFGPGTRLTVL.

As for this clone: Distinct nucleotide sequences in the sample also encode this CDR3. For the CDR3, the DNA is TGTGCCAGCAGCTTGGGGGGGCAGACGTACAATGAGCAGTTCTTC. This gives the protein CASSLGGQTYNEQFF. The V gene is TRBV7-2, the J gene TRBJ2-1, with D perhaps matching TRBD2 (7 bases). Trimming took 3 bases from V and 4 from J, leaving 13 bases between them. Germline V lookup: CDR1 SGHTA, CDR2 FQGNSA. This CDR3 is 15 amino acids long.

The rearrangement links TRBV6-5 to TRBJ1-5; no reliable D call. V was shortened by 9 bases and J by 1 base, with 16 bases between the two germline ends. The CDR3 contains 15 residues. Germline CDR1 reads MNHEY; CDR2 reads SVGAGI. DNA of the CDR3: TGTGCCAGTGTGAGCCTGGGAGCCAGCAATCAGCCCCAGCATTTT. It yields the protein CASVSLGASNQPQHF.

This chain links TRBV6-5 with TRBJ1-2; TRBD1 aligns across 10 bases. The CDR3 has 14 residues. The germline gives CDR1 MNHEY, CDR2 SVGAGI. Trimming took 7 bases from V and 4 from J; bases not matched to a gene: 6. The CDR3 nucleotides are TGTGCCAGCACCCGGGACAGGGGAGTCTATGGCTACACCTTC. Translation gives CASTRDRGVYGYTF.

The V call is TRBV5-5, the J call TRBJ2-2, with TRBD2 matching over 13 bases. Germline V gene sequence: CDR1 SGHKS, CDR2 YYEKEE (reference sequence). J lost 1 base, V lost 0 bases, and 6 bases had no gene match. The CDR3 sequence is 19 residues long. Here the CDR3 reads CASSLGGLAGVGNTGELFF. CDR3 coding DNA: TGTGCCAGCAGCTTGGGAGGACTAGCGGGAGTAGGGAACACCGGGGAGCTGTTTTTT.

CDR3 protein: CASSLGGDGYEQYF. The CDR3 DNA sequence: TGCGCCAGCAGCTTGGGAGGGGATGGCTACGAGCAGTACTTC. This chain links TRBV5-1 with TRBJ2-7, with D perhaps given as TRBD1 or TRBD2 (5 bases each). Germline assignment: CDR1 SGHRS and CDR2 YFSETQ. V was cut by 0 bases and J by 3 bases, with 10 bases left in between. The CDR3 is made up of 14 amino acids.

The rearrangement uses TRBV5-1 and TRBJ1-2, with 7 bases that match TRBD1. J was trimmed by 0 bases and V by 2 bases; bases with no gene match: 1. Germline assignment: CDR1 SGHRS and CDR2 YFSETQ. The CDR3 has 14 residues. The CDR3 DNA sequence: TGCGCCAGCAGCTTCACAGGGGCTAACTATGGCTACACCTTC. As protein: CASSFTGANYGYTF.

The V and J genes are TRBV5-1 and TRBJ1-6; D not certain. Germline assignment: CDR1 SGHRS and CDR2 YFSETQ. V was shortened by 0 bases and J by 7 bases, with 14 bases between the two germline ends. The CDR3 consists of 16 residues. CDR3 nucleotide sequence: TGCGCCAGCAGCTTGGATCACAGCCAAGGGAATTCACCCCTCCACTTT. Residues: CASSLDHSQGNSPLHF.

The chain has TRBV18 and TRBJ1-2; TRBD1 might be the D (5 bases). The CDR3 has 15 amino acids. Germline CDR1 KGHSH, CDR2 LQKENI. V was pared by 1 base and J by 1 base, with 10 bases between. CDR3 protein: CASSPQVQVNYGYTF. In nucleotides, the CDR3 is TGTGCCAGCTCACCACAGGTACAGGTTAACTATGGCTACACCTTC.

This clone was seen ten or more times. The chain uses TRBV12-3 or TRBV12-4 and TRBJ2-5, with 8 bases lining up with TRBD2. This CDR3 is built from 13 residues. Trimming removed 6 bases from V and 5 bases from J; junction bases left unmatched: 5. CDR3 sequence reads: CASRVPGGETQYF. Here the CDR3 DNA reads TGTGCCAGCAGGGTCCCGGGGGGGGAGACCCAGTACTTC.

This rearrangement joins TRBV18 to TRBJ1-3, with unresolved D. The CDR3 covers 15 residues. Germline loops: CDR1 KGHSH, CDR2 LQKENI. V lost 6 bases and J 1 base, leaving 13 bases between the germline ends. This CDR3 is CASSGPTGSGNTIYF. DNA of the CDR3: TGTGCCAGCTCTGGACCCACCGGTTCTGGAAACACCATATATTTT.

The sample holds one count of this clone. The chain has TRBV2 and TRBJ1-6, with unresolved D. This CDR3 has 15 residues. CDR1 and CDR2 from the germline V gene are SNHLY and FYNNEI. The V end lost 8 bases, the J end lost 0 bases, and 11 bases lay between the germline ends. This CDR3 reads CASEGSSSYNSPLHF. The CDR3 DNA reads as TGTGCCAGCGAAGGCAGTAGCTCCTATAATTCACCCCTCCACTTT. Complete variable domain (other parts from reference TRBV2 and TRBJ1-6): EPEVTQTPSHQVTQMGQEVILRCVPISNHLYFYWYRQILGQKVEFLVSFYNNEISEKSEIFDDQFSVERPDGSNFTLKIRSTKLEDSAMYFCASEGSSSYNSPLHFGNGTRLTVT.

V is TRBV7-2 and J is TRBJ2-3; TRBD2 matches at 13 bases. CDR3 length: 17 amino acids. Germline CDR1 and CDR2: SGHTA and FQGNSA. Germline trimming cut 5 bases from V and 3 bases from J; bases unmatched to any gene: 8. The CDR3 DNA is TGTGCCAGCAGCCGCGGACTAGCGGGAGTAGGGACAGATACGCAGTATTTT. It codes for CASSRGLAGVGTDTQYF.

The chain employs TRBV12-3 or TRBV12-4 and TRBJ1-1; D not certain. Trimming stripped 2 bases from V and 0 bases from J, with 4 bases between. The length of the CDR3 is 13 residues. The CDR3 DNA is TGTGCCAGCAGTTTAAGGATGAACACTGAAGCTTTCTTT. Protein sequence: CASSLRMNTEAFF.

This clone was picked up a small number of times. This sequence joins TRBV19 and TRBJ1-3; no definite D call. The CDR3 consists of 16 residues. The germline gives CDR1 LNHDA, CDR2 SQIVND (reference sequence). V shed 3 bases and J shed 1 base, with 13 bases lying between them. In DNA, the CDR3 is TGTGCCAGTAGTATTACCCGTCGAGGGTCTGGAAACACCATATATTTT. The encoded protein is CASSITRRGSGNTIYF. Drawing the rest from reference TRBV19 and TRBJ1-3, the complete variable domain is DGGITQSPKYLFRKEGQNVTLSCEQNLNHDAMYWYRQDPGQGLRLIYYSQIVNDFQKGDIAEGYSVSREKKESFPLTVTSAQKNPTAFYLCASSITRRGSGNTIYFGEGSWLTVV.

This chain connects TRBV7-9 to TRBJ2-3, with 8 bases identical to TRBD2. Per germline, CDR1 SEHNR and CDR2 FQNEAQ (reference sequence). The ends lost 4 bases at V and 0 bases at J; junction bases unmatched: 9. The length of the CDR3 is 17 residues. The CDR3 region is CASSSGLAGASTDTQYF. The CDR3 nucleotides are TGTGCCAGCAGCTCAGGACTAGCTGGCGCTAGCACAGATACGCAGTATTTT.

V gene TRBV18 combines with J gene TRBJ1-5; the D is unclear. From germline, CDR1 is KGHSH and CDR2 LQKENI. The CDR3 consists of 14 residues. V was pared by 1 base and J by 5 bases, with 9 bases between. CDR3 loop: CASSPQGIDQPQHF. Here the CDR3 DNA reads TGTGCCAGCTCACCACAGGGAATAGATCAGCCCCAGCATTTT.

This chain connects TRBV30 to TRBJ1-4; TRBD1 matches 9 bases. J lost 6 bases, V lost 2 bases, and 10 bases had no gene match. Germline V gives CDR1 GTSNPN, CDR2 SVGIG (reference sequence). The CDR3 consists of 16 residues. CDR3 region: CAWSTIPGTGYEKLFF. DNA of the CDR3: TGTGCCTGGAGTACTATCCCCGGGACAGGGTATGAAAAACTGTTTTTT. The entire variable domain, with the rest obtained from reference TRBV30 and TRBJ1-4, is as follows: SQTIHQWPATLVQPVGSPLSLECTVEGTSNPNLYWYRQAAGRGLQLLFYSVGIGQISSEVPQNLSASRPQDRQFILSSKKLLLSDSGFYLCAWSTIPGTGYEKLFFGSGTQLSVL.